The T cell receptor (beta chain) under discussion was sequenced for a study of PD-L1 blockade in urothelial cancer. The overall study: Researchers found blood samples held a median of approximately 150,000 T cells.

Study-wide results and caveats: Below-median pretreatment blood TCR clonality predicted better survival.

Germline V gives CDR1 SNHLY, CDR2 FYNNEI. The CDR3 is made up of 13 amino acids. V lost 10 bases, J lost 11 bases, and 14 bases stayed unmatched. Templates that were synthetic TCR analogs were spiked into each PCR. TCRdb keeps only in-frame clones here, not all; method: immunoSEQ multiplex PCR. The data show about 84,000 clones, with roughly nine tenths seen just once and 8.5% to 9.5% held by the top ten. A remark on this clone: No antigen is known for it.

This chain joins TRBV2 and TRBJ1-1; 9 positions match TRBD1. The clonotype comes from a man aged 55-75 years with urothelial cancer. Sequencing was performed on PBMCs, taken around atezolizumab (anti-PD-L1) treatment. CDR3 DNA: TGTGCCACCAATAGGGAACAGGGGGCTCTCGCTTTCTTT. Its protein is CATNREQGALAFF. The whole variable domain, remainder taken from reference TRBV2 and TRBJ1-1, is EPEVTQTPSHQVTQMGQEVILRCVPISNHLYFYWYRQILGQKVEFLVSFYNNEISEKSEIFDDQFSVERPDGSNFTLKIRSTKLEDSAMYFCATNREQGALAFFGQGTRLTVV.